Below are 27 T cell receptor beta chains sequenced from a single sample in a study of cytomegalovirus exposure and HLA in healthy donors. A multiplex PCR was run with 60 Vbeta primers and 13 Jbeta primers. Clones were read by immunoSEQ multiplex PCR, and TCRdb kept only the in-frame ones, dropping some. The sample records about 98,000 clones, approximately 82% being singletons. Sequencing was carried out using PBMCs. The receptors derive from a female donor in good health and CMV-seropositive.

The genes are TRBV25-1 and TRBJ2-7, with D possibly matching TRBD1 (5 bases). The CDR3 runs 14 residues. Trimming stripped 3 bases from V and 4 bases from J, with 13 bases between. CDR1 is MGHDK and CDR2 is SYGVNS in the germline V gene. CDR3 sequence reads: CASSDAGSRYEQYF. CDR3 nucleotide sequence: TGTGCCAGCAGTGATGCAGGGTCGAGGTACGAGCAGTACTTC.

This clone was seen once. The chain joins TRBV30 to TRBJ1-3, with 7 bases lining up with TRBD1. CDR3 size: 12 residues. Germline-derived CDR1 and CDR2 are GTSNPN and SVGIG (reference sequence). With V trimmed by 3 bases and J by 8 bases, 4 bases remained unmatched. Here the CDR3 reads CAWSPGGDTIYF. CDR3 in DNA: TGTGCCTGGAGCCCAGGGGGTGACACCATATATTTT.

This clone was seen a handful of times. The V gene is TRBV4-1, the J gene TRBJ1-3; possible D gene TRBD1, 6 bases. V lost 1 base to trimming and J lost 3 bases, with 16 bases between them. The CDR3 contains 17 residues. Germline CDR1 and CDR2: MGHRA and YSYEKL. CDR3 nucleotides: TGCGCCAGCAGCCAAGTGGACAGAACGGTGGGTGGAAACACCATATATTTT. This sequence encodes CASSQVDRTVGGNTIYF.

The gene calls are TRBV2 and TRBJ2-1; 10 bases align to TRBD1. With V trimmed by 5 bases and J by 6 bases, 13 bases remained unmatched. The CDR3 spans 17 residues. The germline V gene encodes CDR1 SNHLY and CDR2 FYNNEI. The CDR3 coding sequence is TGTGCCAGCAGTCCCGGCCTTTCGGGACAGGGGATCAATGAGCAGTTCTTC. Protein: CASSPGLSGQGINEQFF.

The CDR3 DNA reads as TGCAGCGTTGTCCGTTCGGGCGGGAGGGCATCAGATACGCAGTATTTT. Translation: CSVVRSGGRASDTQYF. This chain joins TRBV29-1 and TRBJ2-3; TRBD2 matches 9 bases. V shed 4 bases, J shed 4 bases, and the junction held 12 bases outside the gene matches. Germline loops: CDR1 SQVTM, CDR2 ANQGSEA. The CDR3 is made up of 16 amino acids.

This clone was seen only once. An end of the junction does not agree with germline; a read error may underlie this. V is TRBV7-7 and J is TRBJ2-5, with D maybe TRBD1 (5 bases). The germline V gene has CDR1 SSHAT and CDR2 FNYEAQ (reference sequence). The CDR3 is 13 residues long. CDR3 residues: CASSLNRQETQYF. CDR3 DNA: TGTGCTAGCAGCTTAAACAGGCAAGAGACCCAGTACTTC.

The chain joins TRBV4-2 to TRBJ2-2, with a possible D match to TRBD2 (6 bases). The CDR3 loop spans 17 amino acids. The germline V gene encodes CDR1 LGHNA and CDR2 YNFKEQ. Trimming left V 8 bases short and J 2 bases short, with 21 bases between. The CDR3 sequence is CASGSGRAGSNTGELFF. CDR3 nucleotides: TGTGCCAGCGGGTCGGGTAGGGCGGGGAGCAACACCGGGGAGCTGTTTTTT.

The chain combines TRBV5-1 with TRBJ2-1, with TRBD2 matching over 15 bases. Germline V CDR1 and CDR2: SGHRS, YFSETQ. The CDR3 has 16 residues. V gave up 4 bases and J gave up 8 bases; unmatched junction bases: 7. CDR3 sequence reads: CASSQLGTSGRHEQFF. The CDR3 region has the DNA TGCGCCAGCAGCCAACTCGGGACTAGCGGGAGGCATGAGCAGTTCTTC.

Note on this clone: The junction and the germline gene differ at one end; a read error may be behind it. CDR3 sequence: CSSSNRDEVNQPQHF. Here the CDR3 DNA reads TGTTCCAGCAGCAACAGGGACGAGGTCAATCAGCCCCAGCATTTT. The chain uses TRBV7-9 and TRBJ1-5; the D gene is possibly TRBD1 (6 bases). The CDR3 extends over 15 amino acids. Germline-derived CDR1 and CDR2 are SEHNR and FQNEAQ (reference sequence).

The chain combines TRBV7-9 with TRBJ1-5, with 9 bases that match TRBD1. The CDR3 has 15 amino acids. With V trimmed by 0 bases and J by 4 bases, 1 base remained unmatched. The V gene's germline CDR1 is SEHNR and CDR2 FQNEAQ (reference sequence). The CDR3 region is CASSLAGQGNQPQHF. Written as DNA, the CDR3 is TGTGCCAGCAGCTTAGCGGGACAGGGAAATCAGCCCCAGCATTTT.

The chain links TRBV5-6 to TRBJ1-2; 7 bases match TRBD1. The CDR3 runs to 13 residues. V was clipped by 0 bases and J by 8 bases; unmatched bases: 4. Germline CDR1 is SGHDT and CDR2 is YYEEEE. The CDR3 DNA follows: TGTGCCAGCAGCTTGGAAGGGACAGACGGCTACACCTTC. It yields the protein CASSLEGTDGYTF.

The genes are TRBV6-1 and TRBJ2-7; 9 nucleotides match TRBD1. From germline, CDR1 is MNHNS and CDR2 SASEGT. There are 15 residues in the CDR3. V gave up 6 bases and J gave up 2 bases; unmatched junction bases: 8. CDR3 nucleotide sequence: TGTGCCAGCAGGGACCGGGACAGGGTTACCTACGAGCAGTACTTC. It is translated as CASRDRDRVTYEQYF.

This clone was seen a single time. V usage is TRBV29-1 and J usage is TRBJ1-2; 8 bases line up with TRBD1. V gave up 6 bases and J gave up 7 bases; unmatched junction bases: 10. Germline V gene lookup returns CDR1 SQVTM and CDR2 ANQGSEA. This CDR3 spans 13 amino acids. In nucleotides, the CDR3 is TGCAGCGTCCTCGCCGGCAGGGGGCTTGGCTACACCTTC. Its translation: CSVLAGRGLGYTF.

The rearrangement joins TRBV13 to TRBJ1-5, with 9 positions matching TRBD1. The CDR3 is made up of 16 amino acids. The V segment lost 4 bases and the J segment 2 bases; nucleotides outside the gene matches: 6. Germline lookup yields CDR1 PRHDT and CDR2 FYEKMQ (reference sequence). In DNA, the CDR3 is TGTGCCAGCAGCTCCGGGACAGGGATGCGCAATCAGCCCCAGCATTTT. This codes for CASSSGTGMRNQPQHF.

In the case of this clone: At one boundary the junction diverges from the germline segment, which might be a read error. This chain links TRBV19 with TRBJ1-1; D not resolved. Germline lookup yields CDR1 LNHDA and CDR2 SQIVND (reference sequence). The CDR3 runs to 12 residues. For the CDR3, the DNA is TGTGCCAGTAGCATAGCGGACACTGAAGCTTTCTTT. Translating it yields CASSIADTEAFF.

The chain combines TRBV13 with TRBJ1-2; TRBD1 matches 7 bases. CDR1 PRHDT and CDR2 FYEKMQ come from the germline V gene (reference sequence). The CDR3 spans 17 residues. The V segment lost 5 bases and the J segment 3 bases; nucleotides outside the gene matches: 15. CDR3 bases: TGTGCCAGCAGCCCTCCTTGGACAGGAAATGCGGACTATGGCTACACCTTC. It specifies CASSPPWTGNADYGYTF.

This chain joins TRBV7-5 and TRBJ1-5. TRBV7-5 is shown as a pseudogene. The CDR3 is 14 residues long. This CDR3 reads CARRGGHRNQPQHF. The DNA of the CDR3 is TGTGCCAGAAGGGGAGGACACCGAAATCAGCCCCAGCATTTT.

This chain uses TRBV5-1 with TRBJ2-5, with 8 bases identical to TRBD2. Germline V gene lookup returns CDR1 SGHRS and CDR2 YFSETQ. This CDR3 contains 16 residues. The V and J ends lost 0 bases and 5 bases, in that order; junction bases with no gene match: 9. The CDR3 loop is CASSLAVGRAEETQYF. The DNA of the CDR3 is TGCGCCAGCAGCTTGGCCGTCGGGAGGGCCGAGGAGACCCAGTACTTC.

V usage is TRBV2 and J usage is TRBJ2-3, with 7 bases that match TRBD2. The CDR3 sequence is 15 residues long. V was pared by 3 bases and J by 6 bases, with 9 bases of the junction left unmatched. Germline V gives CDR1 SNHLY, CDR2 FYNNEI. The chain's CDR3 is CASSDQTSRSDTQYF. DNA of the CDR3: TGTGCCAGCAGTGATCAGACTAGCAGGTCGGATACGCAGTATTTT.

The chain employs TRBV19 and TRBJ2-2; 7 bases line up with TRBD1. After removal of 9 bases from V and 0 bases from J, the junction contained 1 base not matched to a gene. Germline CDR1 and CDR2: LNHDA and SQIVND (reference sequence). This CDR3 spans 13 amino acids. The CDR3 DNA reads TGTGCCAGCGGGACAGCGAACACCGGGGAGCTGTTTTTT. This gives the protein CASGTANTGELFF.

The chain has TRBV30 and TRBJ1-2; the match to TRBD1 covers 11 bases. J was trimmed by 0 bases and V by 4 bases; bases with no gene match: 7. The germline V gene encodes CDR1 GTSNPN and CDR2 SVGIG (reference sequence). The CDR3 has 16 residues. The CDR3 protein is CAWKGTGGSANYGYTF. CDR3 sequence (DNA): TGTGCCTGGAAGGGGACAGGGGGATCGGCTAACTATGGCTACACCTTC.

The CDR3 sequence is CASSSGTAAWPQHF. CDR3 bases: TGTGCCAGCAGCTCCGGGACAGCTGCTTGGCCCCAGCATTTT. The chain recombines TRBV7-9 with TRBJ1-5; 7 bases are a match to TRBD1. Germline trimming cut 4 bases from V and 9 bases from J; bases unmatched to any gene: 9. CDR1 is SEHNR and CDR2 is FQNEAQ in the germline V gene (reference sequence). The CDR3 totals 14 residues.

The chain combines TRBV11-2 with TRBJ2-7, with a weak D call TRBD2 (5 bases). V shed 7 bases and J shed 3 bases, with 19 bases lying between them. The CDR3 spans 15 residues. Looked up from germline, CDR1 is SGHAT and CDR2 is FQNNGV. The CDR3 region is CASTLTGPGDYEQYF. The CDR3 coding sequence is TGTGCCAGCACACTGACTGGCCCCGGGGACTACGAGCAGTACTTC.

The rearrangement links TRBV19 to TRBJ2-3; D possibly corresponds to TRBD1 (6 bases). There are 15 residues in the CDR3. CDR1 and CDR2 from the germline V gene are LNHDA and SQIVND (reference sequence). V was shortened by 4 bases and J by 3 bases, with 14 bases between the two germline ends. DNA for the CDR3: TGTGCCAGTAGTAGTTTCACACAGGGAACAGATACGCAGTATTTT. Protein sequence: CASSSFTQGTDTQYF.

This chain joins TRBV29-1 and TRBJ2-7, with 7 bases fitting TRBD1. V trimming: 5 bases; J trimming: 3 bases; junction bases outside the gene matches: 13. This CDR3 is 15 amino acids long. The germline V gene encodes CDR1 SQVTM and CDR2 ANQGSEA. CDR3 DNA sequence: TGCAGCGTTAGGGGGCCCGACCGCAGCATCTACGAGCAGTACTTC. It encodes CSVRGPDRSIYEQYF.

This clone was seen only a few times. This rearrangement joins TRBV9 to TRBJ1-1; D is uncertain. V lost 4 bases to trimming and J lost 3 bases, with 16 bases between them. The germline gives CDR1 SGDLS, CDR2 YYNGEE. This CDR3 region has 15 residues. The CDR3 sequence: CASSLETGGDTEAFF. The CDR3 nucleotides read TGTGCCAGCAGCTTAGAGACGGGAGGCGACACTGAAGCTTTCTTT.

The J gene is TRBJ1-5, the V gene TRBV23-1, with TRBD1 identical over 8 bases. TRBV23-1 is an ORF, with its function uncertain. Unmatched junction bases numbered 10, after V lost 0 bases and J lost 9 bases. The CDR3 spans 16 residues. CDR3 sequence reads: CASSQSPGQGERPQHF. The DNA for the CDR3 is TGCGCCAGCAGTCAATCTCCTGGACAGGGCGAGCGGCCCCAGCATTTT.